Listed below are T cell receptor beta chains from one sample, sequenced in a study of identifying expanded T cells in peripheral blood. Data came from immunoSEQ multiplex PCR; TCRdb stores just in-frame clones and leaves some out. This sample has over 90,000 clones, with approximately 89% found just once. Sequencing used blood. These receptors were taken from a person aged 18 to 75 in good health. The CDR3 runs from the conserved cysteine through the conserved F or W. D genes are given only for firm matches. For some rows the clone size is stated as once, few or many, or as a class when expanded; others skip it.

d_gene	v_gene	j_gene	abundance	CDR3nt	CDR3aa
TRBD2	TRBV11-3	TRBJ2-3	.	TGTGCCAGCAGCTCCACACCAGCGGGAGGGGGATCGGGGCAGTATTTT	CASSSTPAGGGSGQYF
TRBD1	TRBV19	TRBJ1-1	few	TGTGCCAGTAGTATTCGACAGGGGGCGACAAGGATCTGGGCTTTCTTT	CASSIRQGATRIWAFF
.	TRBV11-2	TRBJ2-7	.	TGTGCCAGCGGAACAGAGTCCTACGAGCAGTACTTC	CASGTESYEQYF
.	TRBV18	TRBJ2-5	.	TGTGCCAGCTCACCACCTAGTCTGTCCAGAGAGACCCAGTACTTC	CASSPPSLSRETQYF
.	TRBV7-6	TRBJ1-5	.	TGTGCCAGCAGCCCCATGACAGGAGGGCCCCAGCATTTT	CASSPMTGGPQHF
TRBD1	TRBV6-5	TRBJ1-2	.	TGTGCCAGCAGCCGTGACAGGGGGGACTATGGCTACACCTTC	CASSRDRGDYGYTF
.	TRBV15	TRBJ2-1	.	TGTGCCACCAGCAGAGATCGGGGGCGATCGGCCGATGAGCAGTTCTTC	CATSRDRGRSADEQFF
TRBD2	TRBV7-2	TRBJ2-1	.	TGTGCCAGCAGCAACACCCAGCGGGGGGGGGTTGAGCAGTTCTTC	CASSNTQRGGVEQFF
.	TRBV9	TRBJ1-6	.	TGTGCCAGCAGCGTAGAGGGCAGCCGAAATTCACCCCTCCACTTT	CASSVEGSRNSPLHF
.	TRBV25-1	TRBJ2-7	.	TGTGCCAGCAGTGATGAATCACCCTACGAGCAGTACTTC	CASSDESPYEQYF
.	TRBV29-1	TRBJ1-1	.	TGCAGCGTTGCTTTGGGGGTCGAGGTTGAAGCTTTCTTT	CSVALGVEVEAFF
.	TRBV2	TRBJ2-3	few	TGTGCCAGCAGCGCGGGCACAGATACGCAGTATTTT	CASSAGTDTQYF
.	TRBV4-2	TRBJ2-7	.	TGTGCCAGCAGCCAAGTACCGATGCGGGACGACCCCCTCGAGCAGTACTTC	CASSQVPMRDDPLEQYF
TRBD1	TRBV29-1	TRBJ1-1	.	TGCAGCGTGCTCCGGGACAGGGGCTTAGGCACTGAAGCTTTCTTT	CSVLRDRGLGTEAFF
.	TRBV5-1	TRBJ1-5	few	TGCGCCAGCAGCGTGGCCGGGAGGGGTGATCAGCCCCAGCATTTT	CASSVAGRGDQPQHF
.	TRBV5-1	TRBJ2-2	.	TGCGCCAGCAGCCAGACTAGGAGGGAGCTGTTTTTT	CASSQTRRELFF
.	TRBV9	TRBJ1-5	.	TGTGCCAGCAGCGTAGATATAAACGGGAATCAGCCCCAGCATTTT	CASSVDINGNQPQHF
.	TRBV30	TRBJ1-2	.	TGTGCCTGGAGTAGGACCGAGAACTATGGCTACACCTTC	CAWSRTENYGYTF
.	TRBV2	TRBJ2-7	.	TGTGCCAGCAGTCAGTCCCGGGACTTTGCTTTGGGCTACGAGCAGTACTTC	CASSQSRDFALGYEQYF
TRBD1	TRBV7-6	TRBJ1-3	.	TGTGCCAGCAGCATACAGGGGTCTGGAAACACCATATATTTT	CASSIQGSGNTIYF
.	TRBV29-1	TRBJ1-2	.	TGCAGCGTTGAAAATAGGAGGGACGGTGGCTACACCTTC	CSVENRRDGGYTF
TRBD2	TRBV4-2	TRBJ2-2	.	TGTGCCAGCAGTCCCGAACTAGCGGGAGGGGACCTGACCGGGGAGCTGTTTTTT	CASSPELAGGDLTGELFF
TRBD1	TRBV27	TRBJ2-7	.	TGTGCCAGCAGCCGTGGACAGGGTTACTACGAGCAGTACTTC	CASSRGQGYYEQYF
.	TRBV28	TRBJ2-2	.	TGTGCCAGCAGTTGGACGGGCGGGGAGCTGTTTTTT	CASSWTGGELFF
.	TRBV5-1	TRBJ2-3	.	TGCGCCAGCAGCTTGTTGGAACGGAGCACAGATACGCAGTATTTT	CASSLLERSTDTQYF
TRBD1	TRBV6-5	TRBJ1-2	.	TGTGCCAGCAGTTACTTGCGGACAGGGGGCAGCTATGGCTACACCTTC	CASSYLRTGGSYGYTF
TRBD2	TRBV19	TRBJ2-5	.	TGTGCCAGTAGAATACTAGCGGGGGCGAAAGAGACCCAGTACTTC	CASRILAGAKETQYF
.	TRBV7-8	TRBJ1-1	.	TGTGCCAGCAGCTCTTTGACGGGTAACACTGAAGCTTTCTTT	CASSSLTGNTEAFF
.	TRBV28	TRBJ1-1	.	TGTGCCAGCAGTTTACTATCTAACAGGGCGAACACTGAAGCTTTCTTT	CASSLLSNRANTEAFF